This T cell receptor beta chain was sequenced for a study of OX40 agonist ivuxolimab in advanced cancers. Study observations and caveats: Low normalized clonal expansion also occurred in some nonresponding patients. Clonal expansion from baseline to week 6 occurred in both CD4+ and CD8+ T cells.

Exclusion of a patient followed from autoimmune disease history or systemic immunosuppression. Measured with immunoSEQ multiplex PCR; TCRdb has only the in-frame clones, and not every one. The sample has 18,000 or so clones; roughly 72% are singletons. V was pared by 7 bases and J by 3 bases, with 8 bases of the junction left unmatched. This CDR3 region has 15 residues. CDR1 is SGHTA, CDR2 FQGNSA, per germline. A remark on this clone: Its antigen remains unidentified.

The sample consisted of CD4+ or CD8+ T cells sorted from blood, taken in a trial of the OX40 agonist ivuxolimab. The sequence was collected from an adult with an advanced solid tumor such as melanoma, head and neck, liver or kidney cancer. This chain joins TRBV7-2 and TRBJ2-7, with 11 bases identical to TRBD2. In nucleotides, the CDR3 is TGTGCCAGCAAACCGGGACTAGCGGTTATCTACGAGCAGTACTTC. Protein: CASKPGLAVIYEQYF.